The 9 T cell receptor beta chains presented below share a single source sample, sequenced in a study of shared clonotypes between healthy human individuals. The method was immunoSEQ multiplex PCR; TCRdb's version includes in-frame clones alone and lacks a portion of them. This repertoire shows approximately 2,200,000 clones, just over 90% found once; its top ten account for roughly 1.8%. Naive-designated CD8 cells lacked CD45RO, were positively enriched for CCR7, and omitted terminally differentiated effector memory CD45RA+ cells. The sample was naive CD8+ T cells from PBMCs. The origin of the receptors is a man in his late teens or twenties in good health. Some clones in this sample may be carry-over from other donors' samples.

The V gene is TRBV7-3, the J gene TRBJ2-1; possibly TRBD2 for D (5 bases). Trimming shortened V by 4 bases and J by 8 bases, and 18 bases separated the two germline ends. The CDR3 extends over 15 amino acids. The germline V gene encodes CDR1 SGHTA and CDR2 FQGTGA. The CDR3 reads CASSSGAAIVDEQFF. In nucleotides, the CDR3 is TGTGCCAGCAGCTCAGGAGCGGCGATTGTCGATGAGCAGTTCTTC.

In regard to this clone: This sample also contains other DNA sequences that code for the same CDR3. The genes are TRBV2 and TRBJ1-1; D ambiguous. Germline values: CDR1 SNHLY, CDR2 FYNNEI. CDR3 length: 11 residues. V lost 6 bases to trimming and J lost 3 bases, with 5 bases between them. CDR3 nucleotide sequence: TGTGCCAGCAGGGGTGACACTGAAGCTTTCTTT. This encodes CASRGDTEAFF.

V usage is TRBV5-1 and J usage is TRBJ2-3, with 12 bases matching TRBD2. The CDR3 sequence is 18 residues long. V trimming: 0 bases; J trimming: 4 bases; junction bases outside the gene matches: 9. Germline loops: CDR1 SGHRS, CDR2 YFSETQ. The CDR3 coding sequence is TGCGCCAGCAGCTTGGGACTAGCGGGAGCGGAGTCTTCAGATACGCAGTATTTT. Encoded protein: CASSLGLAGAESSDTQYF.

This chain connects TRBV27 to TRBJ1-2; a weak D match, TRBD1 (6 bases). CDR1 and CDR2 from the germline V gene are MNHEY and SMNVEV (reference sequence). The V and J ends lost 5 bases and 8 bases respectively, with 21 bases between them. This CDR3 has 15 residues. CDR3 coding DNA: TGTGCCAGCAGTAAAAGGCCCGGGACACGAGAAGGCTACACCTTC. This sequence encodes CASSKRPGTREGYTF.

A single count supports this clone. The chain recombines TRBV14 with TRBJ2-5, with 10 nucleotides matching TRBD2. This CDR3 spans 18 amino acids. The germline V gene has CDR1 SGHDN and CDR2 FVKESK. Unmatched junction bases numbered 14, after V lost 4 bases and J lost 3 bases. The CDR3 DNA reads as TGTGCCAGCAGCCGTACCCGGATGGCTAGCGGGAGTAAAGAGACCCAGTACTTC. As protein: CASSRTRMASGSKETQYF.

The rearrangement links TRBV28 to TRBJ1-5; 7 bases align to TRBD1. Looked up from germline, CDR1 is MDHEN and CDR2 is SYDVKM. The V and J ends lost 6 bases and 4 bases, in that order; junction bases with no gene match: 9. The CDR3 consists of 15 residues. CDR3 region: CASRNLQGRNQPQHF. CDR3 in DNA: TGTGCCAGCAGGAATCTACAGGGGAGGAATCAGCCCCAGCATTTT. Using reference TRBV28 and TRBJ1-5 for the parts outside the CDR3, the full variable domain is DVKVTQSSRYLVKRTGEKVFLECVQDMDHENMFWYRQDPGLGLRLIYFSYDVKMKEKGDIPEGYSVSREKKERFSLILESASTNQTSMYLCASRNLQGRNQPQHFGDGTRLSIL.

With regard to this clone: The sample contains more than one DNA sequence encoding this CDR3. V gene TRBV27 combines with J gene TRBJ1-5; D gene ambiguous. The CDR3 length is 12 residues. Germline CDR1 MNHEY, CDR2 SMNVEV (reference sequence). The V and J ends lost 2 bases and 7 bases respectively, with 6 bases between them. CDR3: CASSLLGQPQHF. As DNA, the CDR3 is TGTGCCAGCAGTTTACTCGGACAGCCCCAGCATTTT.

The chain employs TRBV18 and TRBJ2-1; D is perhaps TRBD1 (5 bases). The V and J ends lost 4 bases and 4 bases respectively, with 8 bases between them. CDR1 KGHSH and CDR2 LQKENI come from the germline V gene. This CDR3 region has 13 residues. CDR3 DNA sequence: TGTGCCAGCTCACAAGACAGATACAATGAGCAGTTCTTC. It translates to CASSQDRYNEQFF.

This chain's CDR3 is CASSILYPQPQHF. The DNA for the CDR3 is TGTGCCAGTAGTATTTTATACCCTCAGCCCCAGCATTTT. This chain uses TRBV19 with TRBJ1-5; D gene uncertain. The ends were cut back, 3 bases at V and 6 bases at J, with 9 bases in the middle. This CDR3 comprises 13 residues. Germline lookup yields CDR1 LNHDA and CDR2 SQIVND (reference sequence).